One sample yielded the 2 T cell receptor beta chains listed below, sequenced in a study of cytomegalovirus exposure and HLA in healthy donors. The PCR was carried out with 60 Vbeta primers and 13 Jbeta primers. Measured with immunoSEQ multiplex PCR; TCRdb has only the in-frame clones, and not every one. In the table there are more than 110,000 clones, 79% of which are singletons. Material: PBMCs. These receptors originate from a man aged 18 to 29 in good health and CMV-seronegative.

Written as DNA, the CDR3 is TGTGCCAGCAGCTACTCGAGGGAGCTGTTTTTT. As protein: CASSYSRELFF. The rearrangement links TRBV5-6 to TRBJ2-2; D ambiguous. The germline V gene has CDR1 SGHDT and CDR2 YYEEEE. This CDR3 has 11 residues. V was trimmed by 3 bases and J by 9 bases, leaving 6 bases between them.

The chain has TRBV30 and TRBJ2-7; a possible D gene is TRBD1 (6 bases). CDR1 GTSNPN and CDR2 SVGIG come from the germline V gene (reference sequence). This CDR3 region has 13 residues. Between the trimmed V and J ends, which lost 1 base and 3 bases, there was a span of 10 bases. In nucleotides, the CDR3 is TGTGCCTGGAGTGGCCAGGGGCACTACGAGCAGTACTTC. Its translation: CAWSGQGHYEQYF.